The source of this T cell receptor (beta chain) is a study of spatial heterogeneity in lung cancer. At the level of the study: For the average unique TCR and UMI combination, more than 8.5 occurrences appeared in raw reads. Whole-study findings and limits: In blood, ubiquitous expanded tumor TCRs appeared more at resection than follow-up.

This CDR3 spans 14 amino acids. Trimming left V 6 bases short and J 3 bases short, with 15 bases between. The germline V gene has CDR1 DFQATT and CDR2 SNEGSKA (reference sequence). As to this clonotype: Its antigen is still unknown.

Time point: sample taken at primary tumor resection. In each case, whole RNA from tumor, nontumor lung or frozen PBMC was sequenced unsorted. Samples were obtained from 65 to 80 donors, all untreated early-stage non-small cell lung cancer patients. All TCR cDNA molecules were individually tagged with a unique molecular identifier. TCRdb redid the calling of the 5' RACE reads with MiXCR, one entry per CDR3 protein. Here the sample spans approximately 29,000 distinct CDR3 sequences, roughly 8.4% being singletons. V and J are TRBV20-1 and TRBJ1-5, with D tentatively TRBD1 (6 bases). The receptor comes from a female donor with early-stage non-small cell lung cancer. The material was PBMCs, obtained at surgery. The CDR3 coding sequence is TGCAGTGCACTGACCGGACAGCACAATCAGCCCCAGCATTTT. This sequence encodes CSALTGQHNQPQHF.